The sequence of this TCR beta chain was determined in a study of blood T cell repertoires in COVID-19. Whole-study context: COVID-19 samples collected from the United States, Italy and Spain covered acute and convalescent phases. From T cells, B-cell-depleted T cells, or PBMCs came the material, which was cDNA or gDNA.

In the original workflow: Nucleated cell number was recorded as an estimate derived from reference gene primer amplification. The protocol was immunoSEQ multiplex PCR, while the TCRdb copy is restricted to in-frame clones and leaves out a portion. V and J calls and clone size are as listed in that table; D and trimming were resolved from the DNA. Here the sample spans 35,000 to 50,000 clones, more than 80% being singletons. The germline gives CDR1 MDHEN, CDR2 SYDVKM. This CDR3 region has 12 residues. With V trimmed by 7 bases and J by 11 bases, 7 bases remained unmatched. The sequencing input was peripheral blood. V and J are TRBV28 and TRBJ2-1; 8 nucleotides line up with TRBD1. The clonotype originates from a man aged 60 to 69 with acute or convalescent COVID-19. The CDR3, as DNA: TGTGCCAGCAAGATTGGGACAGGACAGCAGTTCTTC. This codes for CASKIGTGQQFF.